This passage covers 29 T cell receptor beta chains from one sample sequenced in a study of regulatory T cells in long-lasting Graves disease. Investigators prepared the TCR beta libraries by applying iRepertoire HTBI primers and Arm-PCR of CDR3 regions. TCRdb re-called the multiplex PCR reads with MiXCR, one entry per CDR3 protein. The table records 350,000 to 550,000 distinct CDR3 sequences, about a sixth of them present only once. Sample time point: newly diagnosed GD, antithyroid drugs for less than 3 months. Following extraction of RNA from PBMCs, that RNA was used to make the TCR library. The sample was also reused in another study, on T cells in Graves' hyperthyroidism and ophthalmopathy.

The sample here was peripheral blood mononuclear cells (PBMCs), taken at new diagnosis, from a patient treated with antithyroid drugs. These receptors came from a woman younger than 30 with Graves disease.

This rearrangement joins TRBV28 to TRBJ1-5, with D perhaps matching TRBD1 (6 bases). The germline CDR1 and CDR2 sequences are MDHEN and SYDVKM. The length of the CDR3 is 17 residues. Trimming stripped 5 bases from V and 0 bases from J, with 17 bases between. The CDR3 sequence is CASSHRVGVHSNQPQHF. The CDR3 DNA is TGTGCCAGCAGTCACAGGGTAGGGGTCCATAGCAATCAGCCCCAGCATTTT.

This clonotype was counted only a few times. The V call is TRBV6-1, the J call TRBJ2-7; 10 bases are shared with TRBD2. This CDR3 has 16 residues. The germline CDR1 and CDR2 sequences are MNHNS and SASEGT. J lost 4 bases, V lost 5 bases, and 11 bases had no gene match. CDR3 amino acids: CASSHLWGTSAYEQYF. For the CDR3, the DNA is TGTGCCAGCAGTCACCTCTGGGGGACTAGCGCTTACGAGCAGTACTTC.

This clonotype was observed many times. The chain couples TRBV5-6 to TRBJ1-2; D gene unclear. The V end was cut by 3 bases, the J end by 9 bases, with 9 bases between. The germline gives CDR1 SGHDT, CDR2 YYEEEE. The length of the CDR3 is 11 residues. Here the CDR3 reads CASSSGNSYTF. The DNA for the CDR3 is TGTGCCAGCAGCTCGGGCAATAGCTACACCTTC.

This clonotype was seen a handful of times. V usage is TRBV30 and J usage is TRBJ1-3, with 9 positions matching TRBD1. V was pared by 5 bases and J by 0 bases, with 8 bases of the junction left unmatched. CDR3 length equals 16 residues. Germline V gene data show CDR1 as GTSNPN and CDR2 as SVGIG (reference sequence). CDR3 in amino acids: CAWSGTGFHSGNTIYF. The CDR3 DNA sequence: TGTGCCTGGTCCGGGACAGGGTTTCACTCTGGAAACACCATATATTTT.

The chain joins TRBV25-1 to TRBJ2-7, with 10 bases matching TRBD2. The CDR3 has 15 residues. The V gene's germline CDR1 is MGHDK and CDR2 SYGVNS. V dropped 6 bases and J dropped 4; count of bases not matched to a gene: 9. CDR3 nucleotides: TGTGCCAGCAGGCAGGGGACTAGCGATTGGTACGAGCAGTACTTC. Translation gives CASRQGTSDWYEQYF.

The sample holds many counts of this clonotype. This CDR3 is CASSSGGGGETQYF. In DNA, the CDR3 is TGTGCCAGCAGCTCGGGCGGTGGGGGAGAGACCCAGTACTTC. The genes are TRBV7-2 and TRBJ2-5; possibly TRBD1 or TRBD2 for D (5 bases each). V was cut by 4 bases and J by 4 bases, with 13 bases left in between. The CDR3 contains 14 residues. Germline V CDR1 and CDR2: SGHTA, FQGNSA.

The chain is built from TRBV19 and TRBJ2-5, with D hard to call. With 7 bases removed from V and 3 bases from J, the gap between germline ends came to 15 bases. Germline CDR1 is LNHDA and CDR2 is SQIVND (reference sequence). The CDR3 loop spans 14 amino acids. The CDR3 sequence is CASTRNGLKETQYF. DNA for the CDR3: TGTGCCAGTACCCGAAACGGATTAAAAGAGACCCAGTACTTC.

The table lists this clonotype with a few counts. The chain links TRBV5-1 to TRBJ1-4, with 7 positions matching TRBD1. The CDR3 totals 15 residues. Germline V lookup: CDR1 SGHRS, CDR2 YFSETQ. Germline trimming cut 4 bases from V and 3 bases from J; bases unmatched to any gene: 6. CDR3 sequence reads: CASSGWTGPNEKLFF. The CDR3 coding sequence is TGCGCCAGCAGCGGGTGGACAGGTCCTAATGAAAAACTGTTTTTT.

This clonotype was counted only a few times. CDR3 bases: TGTGCCAGCAGTTCGTCAGAAAGGTCACCCCTCCACTTT. Protein product: CASSSSERSPLHF. The J gene is TRBJ1-6, the V gene TRBV28; D gene uncertain. CDR1 is MDHEN and CDR2 is SYDVKM in the germline V gene. The length of the CDR3 is 13 residues. Trimming pared 4 bases from V and 10 bases from J, leaving 11 bases between.

About this clonotype itself: With a much larger clone just one base away, this may be a read error. The gene calls are TRBV13 and TRBJ1-1, with D possibly matching TRBD1 (5 bases). Germline CDR1 PRHDT, CDR2 FYEKMQ (reference sequence). The length of the CDR3 is 11 residues. The V and J ends lost 3 bases and 8 bases respectively, with 7 bases between them. The CDR3 nucleotides are TGTGCCAGCAGCTTGAACAGGGAAGCTTTCTTT. Protein sequence: CASSLNREAFF.

This clonotype came up many times. The chain combines TRBV28 with TRBJ2-7; 7 nucleotides agree with TRBD1. The CDR3 is made up of 14 amino acids. Germline CDR1 is MDHEN and CDR2 is SYDVKM. Trimming cost V 8 bases and J 3 bases; bases outside gene matches: 10. In nucleotides, the CDR3 is TGTGCCAGCCGAGGACAGGCTTCCTACTACGAGCAGTACTTC. As protein: CASRGQASYYEQYF.

This clonotype was seen at least ten times. J is TRBJ2-1 and V is TRBV28; D is unclear. The germline V gene encodes CDR1 MDHEN and CDR2 SYDVKM. The CDR3 is made up of 12 amino acids. V lost 6 bases and J lost 11, with 14 bases in between. CDR3 amino acids: CASSLDGVKQFF. CDR3 coding DNA: TGTGCCAGCAGCCTCGACGGTGTGAAGCAGTTCTTC.

This clonotype occurred many times. The chain links TRBV6-2 or TRBV6-3 to TRBJ2-7; D unresolved. Between the trimmed V and J ends, which lost 1 base and 5 bases, there was a span of 9 bases. The CDR3 runs 13 residues. Germline CDR1 is MNHEY and CDR2 is SVGEGT. In nucleotides, the CDR3 is TGTGCCAGCAGTTACTACGGACGGAACGAGCAGTACTTC. This gives the protein CASSYYGRNEQYF.

The V gene is TRBV20-1, the J gene TRBJ1-5; D gene unclear. Per the germline V gene, CDR1 is DFQATT and CDR2 is SNEGSKA (reference sequence). This CDR3 spans 13 amino acids. V lost 0 bases and J lost 6, with 9 bases in between. For the CDR3, the DNA is TGCAGTGCTAGAGATCTCGGGTCTCAGCCCCAGCATTTT. Residues: CSARDLGSQPQHF.

This clonotype was seen more than once but under ten times. The J gene is TRBJ2-5, the V gene TRBV20-1, with TRBD2 identical over 10 bases. The germline CDR1 and CDR2 sequences are DFQATT and SNEGSKA (reference sequence). The CDR3 sequence is 15 residues long. V trimming: 6 bases; J trimming: 2 bases; junction bases outside the gene matches: 9. The CDR3: CSARRGSGRQETQYF. CDR3 bases: TGCAGTGCCCGCAGGGGTAGCGGGAGGCAAGAGACCCAGTACTTC.

The V and J genes are TRBV9 and TRBJ2-1, with D perhaps TRBD1 (5 bases). Trimming removed 4 bases from V and 9 bases from J, with 14 bases in between. The germline gives CDR1 SGDLS, CDR2 YYNGEE. The CDR3 runs to 13 residues. CDR3 nucleotides: TGTGCCAGCAGCTATACGCCCCAGGGTGAGCAGTTCTTC. Translation: CASSYTPQGEQFF.

This clonotype was observed at least ten times. V usage is TRBV28 and J usage is TRBJ2-7; D gene uncertain. V was trimmed by 1 base and J by 7 bases, leaving 11 bases between them. The CDR3 consists of 13 residues. The germline CDR1 and CDR2 sequences are MDHEN and SYDVKM. CDR3 amino acids: CASSLSKAFEQYF. The CDR3 DNA reads as TGTGCCAGCAGTTTATCGAAAGCCTTTGAGCAGTACTTC.

The V and J genes are TRBV20-1 and TRBJ2-5; D possibly uses TRBD1 or TRBD2 (5 bases each). V shed 5 bases and J shed 3 bases, with 22 bases lying between them. Germline V lookup: CDR1 DFQATT, CDR2 SNEGSKA (reference sequence). This CDR3 spans 16 amino acids. CDR3 in amino acids: CSALKSGRSNKETQYF. The CDR3 bases are TGCAGTGCTCTAAAATCGGGACGCTCGAACAAAGAGACCCAGTACTTC.

This clonotype showed up many times. The chain recombines TRBV24-1 with TRBJ2-3; 9 nucleotides align to TRBD2. The CDR3 consists of 15 residues. Losses at the gene ends were 2 bases for V and 6 bases for J; bases not matched to a gene: 5. Germline loops: CDR1 KGHDR, CDR2 SFDVKD. The CDR3: CATSDSGLAVDTQYF. The CDR3, as DNA: TGTGCCACCAGTGATTCGGGACTAGCCGTTGATACGCAGTATTTT.

This clonotype was found many times. This rearrangement joins TRBV12-3 or TRBV12-4 to TRBJ2-7; a possible D gene is TRBD2 (6 bases). There are 14 residues in the CDR3. Trimming removed 1 base at V and 4 bases at J, with 11 bases between. Here the CDR3 reads CASSLGGNMYEQYF. The DNA for the CDR3 is TGTGCCAGCAGTTTAGGCGGGAATATGTACGAGCAGTACTTC.

This clonotype has just a few counts. The chain combines TRBV30 with TRBJ1-2; 9 nucleotides align to TRBD1. The V segment lost 3 bases and the J segment 7 bases; nucleotides outside the gene matches: 6. The CDR3 extends over 13 amino acids. Germline assignment: CDR1 GTSNPN and CDR2 SVGIG (reference sequence). The CDR3 reads CAWSHGTGIGYTF. The CDR3 DNA follows: TGTGCCTGGAGCCACGGGACAGGGATTGGCTACACCTTC.

The chain couples TRBV12-3 or TRBV12-4 to TRBJ1-1; 7 positions agree with TRBD1. V dropped 2 bases and J dropped 0; count of bases not matched to a gene: 12. This CDR3 region has 18 residues. This CDR3 reads CASSLFMDRIIMNTEAFF. CDR3 sequence (DNA): TGTGCCAGCAGTTTATTTATGGACAGGATAATTATGAACACTGAAGCTTTCTTT.

V usage is TRBV6-2 or TRBV6-3 and J usage is TRBJ2-1, with D possibly being TRBD2 (7 bases). The CDR3 is made up of 14 amino acids. V was trimmed by 6 bases and J by 6 bases, leaving 15 bases between them. Germline-derived CDR1 and CDR2 are MNHEY and SVGEGT. CDR3: CASRPRGGLNEQFF. The CDR3 DNA sequence: TGTGCCAGCAGACCAAGGGGGGGGCTCAATGAGCAGTTCTTC.

This clonotype showed up many times. The rearrangement joins TRBV7-2 to TRBJ2-2; the match to TRBD1 covers 8 bases. This CDR3 has 17 residues. V was clipped by 1 base and J by 6 bases; unmatched bases: 10. Germline loops: CDR1 SGHTA, CDR2 FQGNSA. The CDR3 here is CASSLDPQGARSGELFF. CDR3 nucleotide sequence: TGTGCCAGCAGCTTAGATCCTCAGGGGGCGCGATCCGGGGAGCTGTTTTTT.

About this clonotype itself: This clone may be a read error of a much larger clone one base away. This chain joins TRBV12-3 or TRBV12-4 and TRBJ2-1, with D hard to call. The V gene lost 3 bases and the J gene lost 6 bases, with 12 bases spanning the gap. The CDR3 loop spans 14 amino acids. Written as DNA, the CDR3 is TGTGCCAGCAGTTTTGGAAGGTGGGTCAATGAGCAGTTCTTC. It is translated as CASSFGRWVNEQFF.

Ten or more counts support this clonotype. J is TRBJ2-7 and V is TRBV28; TRBD1 agrees at 10 bases. V gave up 4 bases and J gave up 3 bases; unmatched junction bases: 6. CDR3 length: 15 amino acids. Germline V gene data show CDR1 as MDHEN and CDR2 as SYDVKM. This CDR3 is CASSSGQGIVYEQYF. CDR3 in DNA: TGTGCCAGCAGTTCGGGACAGGGGATTGTCTACGAGCAGTACTTC.

The table lists this clonotype with a few counts. This sequence joins TRBV29-1 and TRBJ2-3; possibly TRBD2 for D (6 bases). From germline, CDR1 is SQVTM and CDR2 ANQGSEA. CDR3 size: 14 residues. V lost 7 bases, J lost 4 bases, and 18 bases lay in between. CDR3 residues: CSALAENRADTQYF. For the CDR3, the DNA is TGCAGCGCTTTAGCGGAAAATAGAGCAGATACGCAGTATTTT.

The V call is TRBV5-4, the J call TRBJ2-2; D may match TRBD1 or TRBD2 (5 bases each). In germline, CDR1 is SGHNT, CDR2 YYREEE (reference sequence). The CDR3 consists of 14 residues. Trimming pared 6 bases from V and 6 bases from J, leaving 15 bases between. CDR3 protein: CASTTGRQAGELFF. Here the CDR3 DNA reads TGTGCCAGCACCACGGGACGTCAGGCCGGGGAGCTGTTTTTT.

In its sample, this clonotype was seen many times. In DNA form, the CDR3 reads TGTGCCAGCCAAGGGACAGTAAACTACGAGCAGTACTTC. It encodes CASQGTVNYEQYF. The genes are TRBV28 and TRBJ2-7; 7 bases are a match to TRBD1. With 8 bases clipped from V and 3 bases from J, the junction kept 7 bases outside the gene matches. The CDR3 totals 13 residues. Germline loops: CDR1 MDHEN, CDR2 SYDVKM.